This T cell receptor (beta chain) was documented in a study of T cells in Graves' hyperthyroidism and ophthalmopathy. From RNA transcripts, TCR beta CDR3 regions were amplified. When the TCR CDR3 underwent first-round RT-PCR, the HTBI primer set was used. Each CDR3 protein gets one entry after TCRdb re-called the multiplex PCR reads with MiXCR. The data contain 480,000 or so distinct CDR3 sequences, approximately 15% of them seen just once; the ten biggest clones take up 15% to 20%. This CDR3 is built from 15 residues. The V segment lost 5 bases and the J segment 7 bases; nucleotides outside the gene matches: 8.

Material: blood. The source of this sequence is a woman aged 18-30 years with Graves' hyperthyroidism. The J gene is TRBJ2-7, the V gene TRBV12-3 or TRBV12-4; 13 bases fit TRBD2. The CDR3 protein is CASSPGLAGTREQYF. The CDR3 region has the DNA TGTGCCAGCAGTCCGGGACTAGCGGGAACCCGGGAGCAGTACTTC.